The rows below give T cell receptor beta chains drawn from one sample of a study of blood T cell repertoires in COVID-19. Libraries were prepared by immunoSEQ multiplex PCR; TCRdb keeps only in-frame clonotypes and omits some of them. This table holds hundreds of thousands of clones, 83% found once. Sequences were obtained from PBMCs or T cells enriched from blood (not recorded which). Receptor source: a woman aged 50 to 60 who had been exposed to COVID-19. The CDR3 runs from the conserved cysteine through the conserved F or W. The order of the fields is clone size, V gene, J gene, D gene, CDR3 DNA, CDR3 protein. The D gene is left open where the match is weak. Size tells how often a clone was seen (once, few, many) or the class of an expanded clone, and some rows leave it out.

abundance: few; v_gene: TRBV9; j_gene: TRBJ2-1; d_gene: -; CDR3nt: TGTGCCAGCAGCCCCCGGCTTGACTCCTCGTATGACGAGCAGTTCTTC; CDR3aa: CASSPRLDSSYDEQFF
abundance: -; v_gene: TRBV19; j_gene: TRBJ1-4; d_gene: TRBD1; CDR3nt: TGTGCCAGCCGGACAGGGAAAGGCGAAAAACTGTTTTTT; CDR3aa: CASRTGKGEKLFF
abundance: -; v_gene: TRBV29-1; j_gene: TRBJ1-1; d_gene: TRBD1; CDR3nt: TGCAGCGTAGGGGACAGAGGACTTGAAGCTTTCTTT; CDR3aa: CSVGDRGLEAFF
abundance: once; v_gene: TRBV5-3; j_gene: TRBJ1-4; d_gene: TRBD1; CDR3nt: TGTGCCAGAAGCTTGGTGAGGGACAGGGGTATGAATAATGAAAAACTGTTTTTT; CDR3aa: CARSLVRDRGMNNEKLFF
abundance: -; v_gene: TRBV30; j_gene: TRBJ1-2; d_gene: -; CDR3nt: TGTGCCTGGAGTGTGCTCGGGATTGGCTACACCTTC; CDR3aa: CAWSVLGIGYTF
abundance: few; v_gene: TRBV9; j_gene: TRBJ1-1; d_gene: -; CDR3nt: TGTGCCAGCAGCCTCCCGAGAGCTGAAGCTTTCTTT; CDR3aa: CASSLPRAEAFF
abundance: -; v_gene: TRBV6-5; j_gene: TRBJ1-6; d_gene: -; CDR3nt: TGTGCCAGCAGTAATAGGAGCTCCTATAATTCACCCCTCCACTTT; CDR3aa: CASSNRSSYNSPLHF
abundance: -; v_gene: TRBV12-3/TRBV12-4; j_gene: TRBJ1-2; d_gene: -; CDR3nt: TGTGCCAGCAGTTTTACAGGCTGGGGCTACACCTTC; CDR3aa: CASSFTGWGYTF
abundance: -; v_gene: TRBV6-5; j_gene: TRBJ1-2; d_gene: TRBD1; CDR3nt: TGTGCCAGCAGTTATACAGGGGGGACTAACTATGGCTACACCTTC; CDR3aa: CASSYTGGTNYGYTF
abundance: -; v_gene: TRBV6-2/TRBV6-3; j_gene: TRBJ1-2; d_gene: TRBD1; CDR3nt: TGTGCCAGCAGTCGGGACAGGCAACCAGATGGCTACACCTTC; CDR3aa: CASSRDRQPDGYTF
abundance: -; v_gene: TRBV27; j_gene: TRBJ1-6; d_gene: TRBD1; CDR3nt: TGTGCCAGCAGTCGCGACAGGGGGAAATCACCCCTCCACTTT; CDR3aa: CASSRDRGKSPLHF
abundance: once; v_gene: TRBV5-4; j_gene: TRBJ2-5; d_gene: -; CDR3nt: TGTGCCAGCAGCTTGGATGCAGGGCAAGAGACCCAGTACTTC; CDR3aa: CASSLDAGQETQYF
abundance: -; v_gene: TRBV27; j_gene: TRBJ2-1; d_gene: TRBD1; CDR3nt: TGTGCCAGCAGTCTGGGACAGGGGTGGGATGAGCAGTTCTTC; CDR3aa: CASSLGQGWDEQFF
abundance: -; v_gene: TRBV13; j_gene: TRBJ1-1; d_gene: -; CDR3nt: TGTGCCAGCAGCCCGGGAGCGCCCACTGAAGCTTTCTTT; CDR3aa: CASSPGAPTEAFF
abundance: -; v_gene: TRBV18; j_gene: TRBJ1-6; d_gene: TRBD1; CDR3nt: TGTGCCAGCTCACCACCGGGACAGGCCAATTCACCCCTCCACTTT; CDR3aa: CASSPPGQANSPLHF
abundance: -; v_gene: TRBV7-8; j_gene: TRBJ1-5; d_gene: -; CDR3nt: TGTGCCAGCAGCCGGACAGACAATCAGCCCCAGCATTTT; CDR3aa: CASSRTDNQPQHF
abundance: -; v_gene: TRBV29-1; j_gene: TRBJ1-3; d_gene: TRBD1; CDR3nt: TGCAGCGTTGCTGGACAGGGGGCTGGAAACACCATATATTTT; CDR3aa: CSVAGQGAGNTIYF
abundance: few; v_gene: TRBV5-4; j_gene: TRBJ1-2; d_gene: -; CDR3nt: TGTGCTACCGGCCGGGTTGGATATGGCTACACCTTC; CDR3aa: CATGRVGYGYTF
abundance: -; v_gene: TRBV6-2/TRBV6-3; j_gene: TRBJ2-7; d_gene: -; CDR3nt: TGTGCCAGCAGTAATTACTACGAGCAGTACTTC; CDR3aa: CASSNYYEQYF
abundance: -; v_gene: TRBV11-1; j_gene: TRBJ2-1; d_gene: -; CDR3nt: TGTGCCAGCACCCCTCTCTCCTACAATGAGCAGTTCTTC; CDR3aa: CASTPLSYNEQFF
abundance: -; v_gene: TRBV19; j_gene: TRBJ1-5; d_gene: TRBD1; CDR3nt: TGTGCCAGCGCAGCAAGTCACCGGGACAGGAATCAGCCCCAGCATTTT; CDR3aa: CASAASHRDRNQPQHF
abundance: few; v_gene: TRBV5-1; j_gene: TRBJ2-3; d_gene: -; CDR3nt: TGCGCCAGCAGCTCAGACGTAGCGGCTAGCACAGATACGCAGTATTTT; CDR3aa: CASSSDVAASTDTQYF
abundance: -; v_gene: TRBV6-5; j_gene: TRBJ2-1; d_gene: TRBD1; CDR3nt: TGTGCCAGCAAAGAGAGGGACAGTAGTTTCGATGAGCAGTTCTTC; CDR3aa: CASKERDSSFDEQFF
abundance: -; v_gene: TRBV6-5; j_gene: TRBJ1-2; d_gene: -; CDR3nt: TGTGCCAGCACCTTCACCCCGGGGAACTATGGCTACACCTTC; CDR3aa: CASTFTPGNYGYTF
abundance: -; v_gene: TRBV3-1/TRBV3-2; j_gene: TRBJ1-1; d_gene: TRBD1; CDR3nt: TGTGCCAGCAGCCAAGATCCGGCAGGGGGGAACACTGAAGCTTTCTTT; CDR3aa: CASSQDPAGGNTEAFF
abundance: -; v_gene: TRBV29-1; j_gene: TRBJ2-5; d_gene: TRBD1; CDR3nt: TGCAGCGTCGCCTGGACAGGTTCTTTTGGGACCCAGTACTTC; CDR3aa: CSVAWTGSFGTQYF
abundance: -; v_gene: TRBV18; j_gene: TRBJ1-1; d_gene: TRBD1; CDR3nt: TGTGCCAGCTCACCACTTGGGGGACAGGGGAGGACCACTGAAGCTTTCTTT; CDR3aa: CASSPLGGQGRTTEAFF
abundance: -; v_gene: TRBV4-3; j_gene: TRBJ2-2; d_gene: -; CDR3nt: TGCGCCAGCAGCCAAGTGCAGGGTACCGGGGAGCTGTTTTTT; CDR3aa: CASSQVQGTGELFF
abundance: -; v_gene: TRBV12-3/TRBV12-4; j_gene: TRBJ2-1; d_gene: -; CDR3nt: TGTGCCAGCAACCGTGGAGGCAATGAGCAGTTCTTC; CDR3aa: CASNRGGNEQFF
abundance: -; v_gene: TRBV4-3; j_gene: TRBJ1-2; d_gene: -; CDR3nt: TGCGCCAGCAGCCAAGTCGAGGGCAGCTACGTTAACTATGGCTACACCTTC; CDR3aa: CASSQVEGSYVNYGYTF
abundance: -; v_gene: TRBV27; j_gene: TRBJ2-7; d_gene: -; CDR3nt: TGTGCCAGCAGTTTAGCACAGGGCTACGAGCAGTACTTC; CDR3aa: CASSLAQGYEQYF
abundance: -; v_gene: TRBV11-2; j_gene: TRBJ2-7; d_gene: -; CDR3nt: TGTGCCAGCAGTCTCATGGATGGGATAATGACAGGGAGGTGCTTCTTC; CDR3aa: CASSLMDGIMTGRCFF
abundance: -; v_gene: TRBV14; j_gene: TRBJ2-3; d_gene: TRBD2; CDR3nt: TGTGCCAGCAGCCAGATAGCGGGGGGCCGGAATACGCAGTATTTT; CDR3aa: CASSQIAGGRNTQYF
abundance: -; v_gene: TRBV7-2; j_gene: TRBJ2-7; d_gene: TRBD1; CDR3nt: TGTGCCAGCAGCTCTCTCGCCGGGACAGGGGGCTACGAGCAGTACTTC; CDR3aa: CASSSLAGTGGYEQYF
abundance: -; v_gene: TRBV20-1; j_gene: TRBJ2-7; d_gene: -; CDR3nt: TGCAGTGCCACTCTAAGCTACGAGCAGTACTTC; CDR3aa: CSATLSYEQYF
abundance: -; v_gene: TRBV12-3/TRBV12-4; j_gene: TRBJ1-1; d_gene: -; CDR3nt: TGTGCCAGCAGTTTAAGTGGCGGCCTTGAAGCTTTCTTT; CDR3aa: CASSLSGGLEAFF
abundance: -; v_gene: TRBV5-3; j_gene: TRBJ2-7; d_gene: TRBD1; CDR3nt: TGTGCCAGAAGTCTTTCGGACAGGAAGACCTACGAGCAGTACTTC; CDR3aa: CARSLSDRKTYEQYF
abundance: -; v_gene: TRBV29-1; j_gene: TRBJ2-5; d_gene: -; CDR3nt: TGCAGCGTTCGCAGGGAGGCGCGCAAAGAGACCCAGTACTTC; CDR3aa: CSVRREARKETQYF
abundance: -; v_gene: TRBV21-1; j_gene: TRBJ2-7; d_gene: -; CDR3nt: TGTGCCAGCAGCCTCCCTCGTTTCGGGGGGCGCAAGTACGAGCAGTACTTC; CDR3aa: CASSLPRFGGRKYEQYF
abundance: -; v_gene: TRBV5-4; j_gene: TRBJ1-2; d_gene: -; CDR3nt: TGTGCCAGCAGCCCAGGGTTGAGGAACTATGGCTACACCTTC; CDR3aa: CASSPGLRNYGYTF
abundance: -; v_gene: TRBV4-3; j_gene: TRBJ2-5; d_gene: -; CDR3nt: TGCGCCAGCAGCCTATCGGGTCTAGAGACCCAGTACTTC; CDR3aa: CASSLSGLETQYF
abundance: -; v_gene: TRBV5-1; j_gene: TRBJ2-3; d_gene: TRBD2; CDR3nt: TGCGCCAGCAGCTCAAGACTAGCCAGCACAGATACGCAGTATTTT; CDR3aa: CASSSRLASTDTQYF
abundance: -; v_gene: TRBV5-5; j_gene: TRBJ2-3; d_gene: -; CDR3nt: TGTGCCAGCAGCCCCACGCCGGGGAGGACAGATACGCAGTATTTT; CDR3aa: CASSPTPGRTDTQYF
abundance: -; v_gene: TRBV5-1; j_gene: TRBJ2-7; d_gene: -; CDR3nt: TGCGCCAGCAGCTCGGGAGATTCCCCCTACGAGCAGTACTTC; CDR3aa: CASSSGDSPYEQYF
abundance: -; v_gene: TRBV29-1; j_gene: TRBJ2-3; d_gene: -; CDR3nt: TGCAGCGTCCAGGAGGGTAGCGATACGCAGTATTTT; CDR3aa: CSVQEGSDTQYF
abundance: -; v_gene: TRBV19; j_gene: TRBJ1-3; d_gene: -; CDR3nt: TGTGCCAGTAGTCACCCGGGATTAGTAAGCTCTGGAAACACCATATATTTT; CDR3aa: CASSHPGLVSSGNTIYF
abundance: -; v_gene: TRBV18; j_gene: TRBJ2-5; d_gene: -; CDR3nt: TGTGCCAGCTCACCTCGGGCAGGGCAAGAGACCCAGTACTTC; CDR3aa: CASSPRAGQETQYF
abundance: -; v_gene: TRBV13; j_gene: TRBJ2-1; d_gene: TRBD2; CDR3nt: TGTGCCAGCCGAAGGCGACTAGCGGGCAATGAGCAGTTCTTC; CDR3aa: CASRRRLAGNEQFF
abundance: -; v_gene: TRBV13; j_gene: TRBJ1-1; d_gene: -; CDR3nt: TGTGCCAGCAGCCCTCCCCTCATAGCTGAAGCTTTCTTT; CDR3aa: CASSPPLIAEAFF
abundance: -; v_gene: TRBV19; j_gene: TRBJ2-7; d_gene: -; CDR3nt: TGTGCCAGTAGTATTACGGAGACCTACGAGCAGTACTTC; CDR3aa: CASSITETYEQYF
abundance: -; v_gene: TRBV7-9; j_gene: TRBJ1-4; d_gene: -; CDR3nt: TGTGCCAGCAGCTTCGGGAGTTCAACTAATGAAAAACTGTTTTTT; CDR3aa: CASSFGSSTNEKLFF
abundance: many; v_gene: TRBV6-2/TRBV6-3; j_gene: TRBJ2-7; d_gene: TRBD1; CDR3nt: TGTGCCAGCAGTTACACACAGGGGACCTACGAGCAGTACTTC; CDR3aa: CASSYTQGTYEQYF